This is a list of T cell receptor beta chains from one sample in a study of T cell repertoires in aging, cancer and after chemotherapy. TCRdb called the multiplex PCR reads again in MiXCR, with one record for every CDR3 protein. The table includes roughly 1,800 distinct CDR3 sequences, 15% to 20% detected once. The sample comprised blood. These receptors all stem from a human donor with a solid tumor. The CDR3 runs from the conserved cysteine through the conserved F or W. Fields, in order: V gene, clone size, J gene, D gene, CDR3 DNA, CDR3 protein. D genes are given only for firm matches. Not all rows give a size; the values are once, few, many and, for expanded clones, a class.

v_call: TRBV20-1; clone_size: few; j_call: TRBJ2-4; d_call: NA; cdr3_nt: TGCAGTGCTAGTGTCCGAGACAGAAATCTAGCCAAAAACATTCAGTACTTC; cdr3_aa: CSASVRDRNLAKNIQYF
v_call: TRBV4-1; clone_size: few; j_call: TRBJ1-5; d_call: NA; cdr3_nt: TGCGCCAGCAGCCAAGGGGCAGGGCCACCGAATCAGCCCCAGCATTTT; cdr3_aa: CASSQGAGPPNQPQHF
v_call: TRBV27; clone_size: medium-sized; j_call: TRBJ2-7; d_call: TRBD1; cdr3_nt: TGTGCCAGCAGTTTGTCAACAGGGGAAATATCCTACGAGCAGTACTTC; cdr3_aa: CASSLSTGEISYEQYF
v_call: TRBV13; clone_size: medium-sized; j_call: TRBJ2-2; d_call: NA; cdr3_nt: TGTGCCAGCAGCTCCCCGCCCTCCGGGGAGCTGTTTTTT; cdr3_aa: CASSSPPSGELFF
v_call: TRBV14; clone_size: medium-sized; j_call: TRBJ1-2; d_call: NA; cdr3_nt: TGTGCCAGCAGGGACAGCTCAGCTAACTATGGCTACACCTTC; cdr3_aa: CASRDSSANYGYTF
v_call: TRBV27; clone_size: medium-sized; j_call: TRBJ2-4; d_call: TRBD2; cdr3_nt: TGTGCCAGCAGTGGGGGGTGGAGCGGGAGGGCATCCTCCAACATTCAGTACTTC; cdr3_aa: CASSGGWSGRASSNIQYF
v_call: TRBV2; clone_size: NA; j_call: TRBJ2-2; d_call: NA; cdr3_nt: TGTGCCAACACCGGCTCCGGGCTCTACACCGGGGAGCTGTTTTTT; cdr3_aa: CANTGSGLYTGELFF
v_call: TRBV5-1; clone_size: medium-sized; j_call: TRBJ2-7; d_call: NA; cdr3_nt: TGCGCCAGCAGCGTAATTTCGGGACGCAACACCTACGAGCAGTACTTC; cdr3_aa: CASSVISGRNTYEQYF
v_call: TRBV24-1; clone_size: medium-sized; j_call: TRBJ2-5; d_call: NA; cdr3_nt: TGTGCCACCAGTGACCCTCTAGGAGAAGAGACCCAGTACTTC; cdr3_aa: CATSDPLGEETQYF
v_call: TRBV30; clone_size: medium-sized; j_call: TRBJ1-1; d_call: NA; cdr3_nt: TGTGCCTGGACAAGACAGCGAGAGGGCACTGAAGCTTTCTTT; cdr3_aa: CAWTRQREGTEAFF
v_call: TRBV5-4; clone_size: medium-sized; j_call: TRBJ2-1; d_call: NA; cdr3_nt: TGTGCCAGCAGTTCTCCCGGGACCGGAGTGTATGAGCAGTTCTTC; cdr3_aa: CASSSPGTGVYEQFF
v_call: TRBV30; clone_size: large; j_call: TRBJ2-2; d_call: TRBD2; cdr3_nt: TGTGCGTGTGAAGCGGGGGGGCCGAAGCTGTTTTTT; cdr3_aa: CACEAGGPKLFF
v_call: TRBV5-5; clone_size: few; j_call: TRBJ2-1; d_call: NA; cdr3_nt: TGTGCCAGCAGCCCTCACAATGAGCAGTTCTTC; cdr3_aa: CASSPHNEQFF
v_call: TRBV19; clone_size: medium-sized; j_call: TRBJ2-2; d_call: NA; cdr3_nt: TGTGCCAGTAGTATAGATTACACCGGGGAGCTGTTTTTT; cdr3_aa: CASSIDYTGELFF
v_call: TRBV6-4; clone_size: large; j_call: TRBJ1-2; d_call: NA; cdr3_nt: TGTGCCAGCAGCCCGGACCGTGGTGACTATGGCTACACCTTC; cdr3_aa: CASSPDRGDYGYTF
v_call: TRBV30; clone_size: medium-sized; j_call: TRBJ1-4; d_call: NA; cdr3_nt: TGTGCCTGGAAAGCCACCCCTAATGAAAAACTGTTTTTT; cdr3_aa: CAWKATPNEKLFF
v_call: TRBV12-3/TRBV12-4; clone_size: medium-sized; j_call: TRBJ1-4; d_call: NA; cdr3_nt: TGTGCCAGCAGTTTAAGGGGGGGGACTAATGAAAAACTGTTTTTT; cdr3_aa: CASSLRGGTNEKLFF
v_call: TRBV15; clone_size: medium-sized; j_call: TRBJ2-1; d_call: TRBD2; cdr3_nt: TGTGCCACCAGCAGAGGACTAGCGGGCCCCTACAATGAGCAGTTCTTC; cdr3_aa: CATSRGLAGPYNEQFF
v_call: TRBV12-5; clone_size: medium-sized; j_call: TRBJ2-7; d_call: NA; cdr3_nt: TGTGCTAGTGGCCCAGGCTACGAGCAGTACTTC; cdr3_aa: CASGPGYEQYF
v_call: TRBV5-1; clone_size: medium-sized; j_call: TRBJ1-1; d_call: NA; cdr3_nt: TGCGCCTCCCAGCTGGGAACAGGCACCATGAACACTGAAGCTTTCTTT; cdr3_aa: CASQLGTGTMNTEAFF
v_call: TRBV6-5; clone_size: NA; j_call: TRBJ1-2; d_call: TRBD1; cdr3_nt: TGTGCCAGCAGTCAAGGACAGGGGGTCATGGATGGCTACACCTTC; cdr3_aa: CASSQGQGVMDGYTF
v_call: TRBV4-3; clone_size: medium-sized; j_call: TRBJ2-1; d_call: TRBD2; cdr3_nt: TGCGCCAGCTCGGTGTCGGGGGGCAATGAGCAGTTCTTC; cdr3_aa: CASSVSGGNEQFF
v_call: TRBV6-5; clone_size: medium-sized; j_call: TRBJ2-3; d_call: NA; cdr3_nt: TGTGCCAGCAGTTACTTTGGGGGCGCAATACAGTATTTT; cdr3_aa: CASSYFGGAIQYF
v_call: TRBV30; clone_size: NA; j_call: TRBJ2-1; d_call: TRBD2; cdr3_nt: TGTGCCTGGAGTACGACGACTAGCGGGAGTTACAATGAGCAGTTCTTC; cdr3_aa: CAWSTTTSGSYNEQFF
v_call: TRBV19; clone_size: NA; j_call: TRBJ2-7; d_call: TRBD1; cdr3_nt: TGTGCCAGTAGTATTGACAGGGGGCCCTACGAGCAGTACTTC; cdr3_aa: CASSIDRGPYEQYF
v_call: TRBV15; clone_size: medium-sized; j_call: TRBJ2-5; d_call: NA; cdr3_nt: TGTGCCACCAAGAAGACTAGTCTGGAAGAGACCCAGTACTTC; cdr3_aa: CATKKTSLEETQYF
v_call: TRBV2; clone_size: few; j_call: TRBJ1-1; d_call: TRBD1; cdr3_nt: TGTGCCAGCACTCTACAGGGGTTTGGGGCTTTCTTT; cdr3_aa: CASTLQGFGAFF
v_call: TRBV19; clone_size: medium-sized; j_call: TRBJ1-1; d_call: NA; cdr3_nt: TGTGCCAGTTTATGGAGGGAGCAGCTGAACACTGAAGCTTTCTTT; cdr3_aa: CASLWREQLNTEAFF